The 17 T cell receptor beta chains listed next were all sequenced from one sample in a study of blood T cell repertoires in COVID-19. The repertoire was sequenced with immunoSEQ multiplex PCR; TCRdb's copy has only in-frame clones and lacks some. Here the sample spans a few hundred thousand clones, roughly 80% being singletons. Source material: peripheral blood. Receptor source: a man aged 55 to 69 who had recovered from COVID-19.

This chain uses TRBV7-6 with TRBJ2-6; 10 bases agree with TRBD1. The CDR3 is 19 residues long. Germline CDR1 is SGHVS and CDR2 is FNYEAQ. V trimming: 4 bases; J trimming: 1 base; junction bases outside the gene matches: 10. The CDR3 nucleotides read TGTGCCAGCAGCTCAGCCACGGGACAGGGGTATTCTGGGGCCAACGTCCTGACTTTC. Protein sequence: CASSSATGQGYSGANVLTF. The variable domain in full, with the rest retrieved from reference TRBV7-6 and TRBJ2-6, is GAGVSQSPRYKVTKRGQDVALRCDPISGHVSLYWYRQALGQGPEFLTYFNYEAQQDKSGLPNDRFSAERPEGSISTLTIQRTEQRDSAMYRCASSSATGQGYSGANVLTFGAGSRLTVL.

The chain combines TRBV9 with TRBJ2-3; D call uncertain. Germline loops: CDR1 SGDLS, CDR2 YYNGEE. V lost 3 bases, J lost 2 bases, and 4 bases lay in between. There are 12 residues in the CDR3. The CDR3 coding sequence is TGTGCCAGCAGCGGACACACAGATACGCAGTATTTT. It encodes CASSGHTDTQYF.

The chain carries TRBV6-6 and TRBJ1-1, with unresolved D. Trimming stripped 6 bases from V and 1 base from J, with 3 bases between. Germline lookup yields CDR1 MNHNY and CDR2 SVGAGI (reference sequence). The CDR3 runs to 11 residues. DNA of the CDR3: TGTGCCAGCAGCAGGAACACTGAAGCTTTCTTT. Translation: CASSRNTEAFF.

This clone was observed a few times. V gene TRBV6-4 combines with J gene TRBJ2-2; the match to TRBD2 covers 10 bases. The CDR3 runs to 16 residues. Trimming removed 2 bases from V and 6 bases from J; junction bases left unmatched: 6. CDR1 and CDR2 (germline): MRHNA, SNTAGT. In nucleotides, the CDR3 is TGTGCCAGCAGTGACAGGGGACTAGCGAGGCCCGGGGAGCTGTTTTTT. Its protein is CASSDRGLARPGELFF.

V usage is TRBV29-1 and J usage is TRBJ2-3, with TRBD1 matching 9 bases. CDR1 SQVTM and CDR2 ANQGSEA come from the germline V gene. The V segment lost 6 bases and the J segment 6 bases; nucleotides outside the gene matches: 10. CDR3 length: 14 residues. The CDR3 is CSVTHTGGADTQYF. The CDR3 DNA sequence: TGCAGCGTAACTCACACAGGGGGCGCGGATACGCAGTATTTT.

The chain has TRBV18 and TRBJ2-7; a weak D match, TRBD1 (5 bases). There are 12 residues in the CDR3. V was shortened by 2 bases and J by 3 bases, with 5 bases between the two germline ends. Germline lookup yields CDR1 KGHSH and CDR2 LQKENI. The CDR3 bases are TGTGCCAGCTCACCAGGACACTACGAGCAGTACTTC. It codes for CASSPGHYEQYF.

This sequence joins TRBV7-2 and TRBJ1-5, with D possibly TRBD1 on 6 matching bases. The length of the CDR3 is 13 residues. Germline-derived CDR1 and CDR2 are SGHTA and FQGNSA. V was shortened by 5 bases and J by 4 bases, with 9 bases between the two germline ends. The chain's CDR3 is CASSPDRNQPQHF. CDR3 DNA sequence: TGTGCCAGCAGCCCGGACAGAAATCAGCCCCAGCATTTT.

CDR3 residues: CASTPTDNYGYTF. The CDR3 coding sequence is TGTGCCAGCACCCCGACAGATAACTATGGCTACACCTTC. This chain uses TRBV7-9 with TRBJ1-2; tentative D call: TRBD1 (5 bases). V was trimmed by 7 bases and J by 1 base, leaving 10 bases between them. Germline CDR1 and CDR2: SEHNR and FQNEAQ (reference sequence). CDR3 size: 13 residues.

With regard to this clone: Other DNA sequences within the sample encode an identical CDR3. This chain joins TRBV5-5 and TRBJ2-7, with 9 bases aligning to TRBD2. This CDR3 spans 15 amino acids. The germline gives CDR1 SGHKS, CDR2 YYEKEE (reference sequence). The junction had 7 bases not matched to a gene; V was cut back by 5 bases and J by 1 base. The CDR3 sequence is CASSTGLAVSYEQYF. CDR3 coding DNA: TGTGCCAGCAGTACGGGACTAGCCGTTTCCTACGAGCAGTACTTC.

The rearrangement links TRBV15 to TRBJ1-2, with 7 bases that match TRBD1. Per germline, CDR1 LNHNV and CDR2 YYDKDF (reference sequence). This CDR3 spans 13 amino acids. The V and J ends lost 5 bases and 5 bases, in that order; junction bases with no gene match: 5. CDR3 amino acids: CATSWDSQYGYTF. CDR3 sequence (DNA): TGTGCCACCAGCTGGGACAGCCAATATGGCTACACCTTC.

The V and J genes are TRBV27 and TRBJ2-7; D is unresolved. The germline gives CDR1 MNHEY, CDR2 SMNVEV (reference sequence). V lost 4 bases and J 4 bases, leaving 14 bases between the germline ends. There are 14 residues in the CDR3. The DNA for the CDR3 is TGTGCCAGCAGTTCAACCCGAGAGACTTACGAGCAGTACTTC. It is translated as CASSSTRETYEQYF.

The chain recombines TRBV6-5 with TRBJ2-1, with D tentatively TRBD2 (5 bases). This CDR3 contains 15 residues. V lost 4 bases, J lost 6 bases, and 16 bases lay in between. Germline lookup yields CDR1 MNHEY and CDR2 SVGAGI. Here the CDR3 DNA reads TGTGCCAGCAGTTCCCTCGGGGTAGTCGGCAATGAGCAGTTCTTC. Translation gives CASSSLGVVGNEQFF.

The chain joins TRBV2 to TRBJ2-3, with 10 bases that match TRBD1. Trimming cost V 6 bases and J 1 base; bases outside gene matches: 7. The CDR3 extends over 16 amino acids. Germline V gives CDR1 SNHLY, CDR2 FYNNEI. The CDR3 nucleotides read TGTGCCAGCAGGCGCCGAGGGACAGGGGGCACAGATACGCAGTATTTT. This translates into CASRRRGTGGTDTQYF.

This clone occurred a few times. The V and J genes are TRBV27 and TRBJ2-7; tentatively, D is TRBD1 (6 bases). V dropped 6 bases and J dropped 0 bases, with 12 bases sitting between them. CDR3 length: 14 residues. Germline V lookup: CDR1 MNHEY, CDR2 SMNVEV (reference sequence). As DNA, the CDR3 is TGTGCCAGCAGCCGAAACAGGGACTCCTACGAGCAGTACTTC. It translates to CASSRNRDSYEQYF.

The chain recombines TRBV5-1 with TRBJ2-5; 9 bases agree with TRBD2. V shed 5 bases and J 5 bases; nucleotides not matched to a gene: 10. The CDR3 runs to 15 residues. Germline lookup yields CDR1 SGHRS and CDR2 YFSETQ. CDR3 sequence: CASRPPGTSRETQYF. CDR3 coding DNA: TGCGCCAGCAGACCCCCTGGGACTAGCCGGGAGACCCAGTACTTC.

The rearrangement uses TRBV5-1 and TRBJ2-7; perhaps TRBD2 as D (5 bases). There are 14 residues in the CDR3. The germline gives CDR1 SGHRS, CDR2 YFSETQ. Trimming pared 3 bases from V and 4 bases from J, leaving 14 bases between. The CDR3 nucleotides read TGCGCCAGCAGCTCACGGACTCAACAGTACGAGCAGTACTTC. Its protein product is CASSSRTQQYEQYF.

The chain has TRBV7-6 and TRBJ2-1; D ambiguous. Trimming pared 1 base from V and 4 bases from J, leaving 11 bases between. This CDR3 comprises 15 residues. Per the germline V gene, CDR1 is SGHVS and CDR2 is FNYEAQ. The CDR3 region is CASSLGAYQYNEQFF. CDR3 coding DNA: TGTGCCAGCAGCTTAGGAGCGTATCAATACAATGAGCAGTTCTTC.